The 16 T cell receptor beta chains below come from one sample, sequenced in a study of CDR3 diversity in severe acne. TCRdb called the PCR reads again in MiXCR, with one record for every CDR3 protein. The sample carries some 90,000 distinct CDR3 sequences, about 50% recorded once. The sample taken for sequencing was blood. These receptor sequences come from a male donor in good health, serving as a control.

This clonotype qualifies as medium-sized (0.01 to 0.1%). The chain uses TRBV4-1 and TRBJ2-7, with D perhaps being TRBD1 or TRBD2 (5 bases each). Germline values: CDR1 MGHRA, CDR2 YSYEKL. Trimming left V 0 bases short and J 3 bases short, with 12 bases between. CDR3 length: 15 amino acids. CDR3 in amino acids: CASSQDGRAGYEQYF. In DNA, the CDR3 is TGCGCCAGCAGCCAAGATGGCAGGGCGGGCTACGAGCAGTACTTC.

The rearrangement links TRBV12-3 or TRBV12-4 to TRBJ2-5, with 9 positions matching TRBD1. The J call may be faulty, since TRBJ2-7 better matches the DNA end. The CDR3 runs to 14 residues. The CDR3 DNA sequence: TGTGCCAGCAGGCCGGGACAGGGAGGTCGCGAGCAGTACTTC. Protein sequence: CASRPGQGGREQYF.

This clonotype is labeled as medium-sized. The V gene is TRBV7-8, the J gene TRBJ2-7; TRBD1 might be the D (6 bases). CDR1 SGHVS and CDR2 FQNEAQ come from the germline V gene. The CDR3 runs 17 residues. Trimming stripped 1 base from V and 3 bases from J, with 19 bases between. The CDR3 coding sequence is TGTGCCAGCAGCTTAGATCCCTCCAGGGGAGACTTCTACGAGCAGTACTTC. Translating gives CASSLDPSRGDFYEQYF. Variable domain in full (rest from reference TRBV7-8 and TRBJ2-7): GAGVSQSPRYKVAKRGQDVALRCDPISGHVSLFWYQQALGQGPEFLTYFQNEAQLDKSGLPSDRFFAERPEGSVSTLKIQRTQQEDSAVYLCASSLDPSRGDFYEQYFGPGTRLTVT.

CDR3 DNA: TGTGCCAGCTCCAAAGGGGTTTTCACAGATACGCAGTATTTT. Translating it yields CASSKGVFTDTQYF. The V call is TRBV7-7, the J call TRBJ2-3; tentatively, D is TRBD1 (5 bases). The V gene's germline CDR1 is SSHAT and CDR2 FNYEAQ (reference sequence). The CDR3 sequence is 14 residues long. The germline V and J ends were trimmed by 8 bases and 2 bases, with 14 bases remaining between them.

The chain joins TRBV7-6 to TRBJ2-7; no reliable D call. CDR1 is SGHVS and CDR2 is FNYEAQ in the germline V gene. V lost 0 bases, J lost 0 bases, and 6 bases lay in between. This CDR3 region has 14 residues. The CDR3 reads CASSLAASSYEQYF. The CDR3 DNA reads as TGTGCCAGCAGCTTAGCGGCGTCCTCCTACGAGCAGTACTTC.

This chain connects TRBV15 to TRBJ1-1; D is perhaps TRBD1 (6 bases). The length of the CDR3 is 14 residues. V was trimmed by 1 base and J by 7 bases, leaving 13 bases between them. Germline V gene lookup returns CDR1 LNHNV and CDR2 YYDKDF (reference sequence). CDR3 sequence reads: CATSRVLGGDEAFF. The CDR3 bases are TGTGCCACCAGCAGAGTCCTCGGGGGCGATGAAGCTTTCTTT. The whole variable domain, remainder taken from reference TRBV15 and TRBJ1-1, is DAMVIQNPRYQVTQFGKPVTLSCSQTLNHNVMYWYQQKSSQAPKLLFHYYDKDFNNEADTPDNFQSRRPNTSFCFLDIRSPGLGDTAMYLCATSRVLGGDEAFFGQGTRLTVV.

This clonotype has a handful of counts. This could be a read error, since a much larger clone is one nucleotide away. V gene TRBV25-1 combines with J gene TRBJ1-1, with D tentatively TRBD1 (5 bases). This CDR3 has 15 amino acids. The germline V gene has CDR1 MGHDK and CDR2 SYGVNS. This CDR3 is CVSSKYLTDNTEAFF. CDR3 DNA: TGTGTCAGCAGTAAATATTTGACAGATAACACTGAAGCTTTCTTT.

In this sample, this clonotype turned up many times. The chain couples TRBV7-9 to TRBJ2-4; D unclear. The CDR3 is 11 amino acids. Germline V CDR1 and CDR2: SEHNR, FQNEAQ (reference sequence). V gave up 2 bases and J gave up 8 bases, with 4 bases separating them. This CDR3 reads CASSLFDIQYF. The CDR3 region has the DNA TGTGCCAGCAGCTTATTTGACATTCAGTACTTC.

CDR3 sequence reads: CASSPNQGGTGELFF. The CDR3 nucleotides read TGTGCCAGCAGCCCCAATCAGGGAGGAACCGGGGAGCTGTTTTTT. This rearrangement joins TRBV7-3 to TRBJ2-2, with TRBD2 as a possible D gene (6 bases). The CDR3 runs to 15 residues. Germline V CDR1 and CDR2: SGHTA, FQGTGA. With 5 bases removed from V and 5 bases from J, the gap between germline ends came to 15 bases. The full variable domain, its missing parts supplied by reference TRBV7-3 and TRBJ2-2, is GAGVSQTPSNKVTEKGKYVELRCDPISGHTALYWYRQSLGQGPEFLIYFQGTGAADDSGLPNDRFFAVRPEGSVSTLKIQRTERGDSAVYLCASSPNQGGTGELFFGEGSRLTVL.

By share, this clonotype counts as medium-sized. V usage is TRBV7-9 and J usage is TRBJ2-7; D possibly corresponds to TRBD2 (6 bases). Per the germline V gene, CDR1 is SEHNR and CDR2 is FQNEAQ (reference sequence). V was cut by 5 bases and J by 4 bases, with 9 bases left in between. CDR3 length: 12 amino acids. The CDR3 sequence: CASSGGMYEQYF. As DNA, the CDR3 is TGTGCCAGCAGCGGAGGGATGTACGAGCAGTACTTC.

Details on this clonotype: A much bigger clone sits one base away, suggesting this may be a read error. The chain uses TRBV30 and TRBJ2-1, with 11 bases fitting TRBD2. CDR1 GTSNPN and CDR2 SVGIG come from the germline V gene (reference sequence). This CDR3 has 12 residues. The CDR3 region has the DNA TGTGTAACTAGCGGGGGCTCCTACGAGCAGTTCTTC. As protein: CVTSGGSYEQFF.

The chain uses TRBV6-5 and TRBJ1-2, with D unresolved. The germline V gene has CDR1 MNHEY and CDR2 SVGAGI. The CDR3 has 13 amino acids. Between the trimmed V and J ends, which lost 4 bases and 10 bases, there was a span of 16 bases. The CDR3 spells CASSFAGLFDYTF. In nucleotides, the CDR3 is TGTGCCAGCAGTTTTGCGGGCCTTTTTGACTACACCTTC.

The genes are TRBV29-1 and TRBJ1-5; tentative D call: TRBD1 (5 bases). Germline values: CDR1 SQVTM, CDR2 ANQGSEA. V lost 6 bases and J lost 2, with 11 bases in between. This CDR3 is built from 13 residues. In nucleotides, the CDR3 is TGCAGCGTAGGGAGGGGAGGCAATCAGCCCCAGCATTTT. Residues: CSVGRGGNQPQHF.

The V gene is TRBV24-1, the J gene TRBJ1-2; 7 nucleotides line up with TRBD1. V gave up 7 bases and J gave up 4 bases; unmatched junction bases: 5. Germline values: CDR1 KGHDR, CDR2 SFDVKD. There are 13 residues in the CDR3. As DNA, the CDR3 is TGTGCCACCAGCCCCGGGACAGCCTATGGCTACACCTTC. It specifies CATSPGTAYGYTF.

The chain links TRBV5-1 to TRBJ1-2; 9 nucleotides align to TRBD1. The CDR3 runs to 14 residues. Germline CDR1 SGHRS, CDR2 YFSETQ. With 4 bases clipped from V and 14 bases from J, the junction kept 15 bases outside the gene matches. The CDR3 region is CASSPSTGTGRFTF. The CDR3 nucleotides are TGCGCCAGCAGCCCTTCTACCGGGACAGGGAGGTTTACCTTC.

The chain carries TRBV5-1 and TRBJ2-5, with a possible D match to TRBD1 (5 bases). The V end lost 6 bases, the J end lost 2 bases, and 11 bases lay between the germline ends. In germline, CDR1 is SGHRS, CDR2 YFSETQ. The length of the CDR3 is 13 residues. The CDR3 reads CASTEPGQETQYF. The CDR3 DNA sequence: TGCGCCAGCACAGAGCCAGGGCAAGAGACCCAGTACTTC. Full variable domain (rest looked up from reference TRBV5-1 and TRBJ2-5): KAGVTQTPRYLIKTRGQQVTLSCSPISGHRSVSWYQQTPGQGLQFLFEYFSETQRNKGNFPGRFSGRQFSNSRSEMNVSTLELGDSALYLCASTEPGQETQYFGPGTRLLVL.